Listed here are 29 T cell receptor beta chains from one sample, sequenced in a study of blood T cell repertoires in COVID-19. The protocol was immunoSEQ multiplex PCR, while the TCRdb copy is restricted to in-frame clones and leaves out a portion. In the table there are about 100,000 clones, 80% to 95% of which are singletons. Sequencing used peripheral blood. These receptors were obtained from a woman aged 25 to 45 with acute or convalescent COVID-19.

V and J are TRBV24-1 and TRBJ2-3; 9 bases are shared with TRBD2. CDR3 size: 18 residues. Germline trimming cut 6 bases from V and 1 base from J; bases unmatched to any gene: 13. In germline, CDR1 is KGHDR, CDR2 SFDVKD. The CDR3 region is CATSRSGLASGGTDTQYF. In DNA form, the CDR3 reads TGTGCCACCAGTAGGAGCGGTCTGGCTAGCGGGGGCACAGATACGCAGTATTTT.

This clone was seen just once. CDR3 region: CASSMVTAKNIQYF. The CDR3 DNA follows: TGTGCCAGTAGTATGGTTACTGCCAAAAACATTCAGTACTTC. This chain uses TRBV19 with TRBJ2-4; D ambiguous. The germline V and J ends were trimmed by 3 bases and 1 base, with 7 bases remaining between them. The CDR3 sequence is 14 residues long. The germline V gene has CDR1 LNHDA and CDR2 SQIVND (reference sequence).

The J gene is TRBJ2-1, the V gene TRBV12-3 or TRBV12-4; D gene unclear. This CDR3 is built from 13 residues. V lost 5 bases to trimming and J lost 3 bases, with 8 bases between them. This CDR3 reads CASSPPSYNEQFF. The CDR3 bases are TGTGCCAGCAGTCCTCCCAGCTACAATGAGCAGTTCTTC.

The chain recombines TRBV19 with TRBJ1-1, with 9 bases fitting TRBD1. The trim removed 5 bases at V and 5 bases at J, leaving 12 bases unmatched. CDR3 length: 16 residues. Germline V gives CDR1 LNHDA, CDR2 SQIVND (reference sequence). The chain's CDR3 is CASSPRTGEGETEAFF. Here the CDR3 DNA reads TGTGCCAGTAGTCCGCGGACAGGGGAAGGGGAGACTGAAGCTTTCTTT.

V and J are TRBV28 and TRBJ1-4; D perhaps matches TRBD1 (6 bases). From germline, CDR1 is MDHEN and CDR2 SYDVKM. The CDR3 extends over 14 amino acids. V gave up 7 bases and J gave up 5 bases, with 14 bases separating them. Written as DNA, the CDR3 is TGTGCCAGCACCTCAGGACAGCCCAATGAAAAACTGTTTTTT. This sequence encodes CASTSGQPNEKLFF.

The chain combines TRBV15 with TRBJ1-2, with 8 bases identical to TRBD1. There are 12 residues in the CDR3. V was pared by 6 bases and J by 4 bases, with 1 base of the junction left unmatched. Germline V CDR1 and CDR2: LNHNV, YYDKDF (reference sequence). The CDR3 DNA sequence: TGTGCCACCAGGGACAGGGCCTATGGCTACACCTTC. Amino acid sequence: CATRDRAYGYTF.

In its sample, this clone was seen once. The chain combines TRBV7-3 with TRBJ2-1, with TRBD1 matching over 7 bases. Germline CDR1 is SGHTA and CDR2 is FQGTGA. V lost 5 bases and J lost 3; bases outside the gene matches: 1. The CDR3 contains 13 residues. CDR3 loop: CASSRQGYNEQFF. As DNA, the CDR3 is TGTGCCAGCAGCCGACAGGGCTACAATGAGCAGTTCTTC.

V and J are TRBV6-5 and TRBJ1-2, with TRBD1 matching 7 bases. The CDR3 contains 12 residues. The V and J ends lost 6 bases and 4 bases, in that order; junction bases with no gene match: 2. Per the germline V gene, CDR1 is MNHEY and CDR2 is SVGAGI. The chain's CDR3 is CASRGTAYGYTF. DNA of the CDR3: TGTGCCAGCAGGGGGACAGCCTATGGCTACACCTTC.

The genes are TRBV10-3 and TRBJ2-3; no clear D. Germline values: CDR1 ENHRY, CDR2 SYGVKD. V lost 8 bases, J lost 9 bases, and 12 bases lay in between. This CDR3 has 11 residues. CDR3 amino acids: CAIRGSATQYF. CDR3 nucleotide sequence: TGTGCCATCCGAGGCTCGGCCACGCAGTATTTT.

The sample holds one count of this clone. The genes are TRBV4-2 and TRBJ2-7, with no clear D. V lost 1 base and J lost 0, with 10 bases in between. The CDR3 totals 15 residues. In germline, CDR1 is LGHNA, CDR2 YNFKEQ. The CDR3 is CASSQVHSSSYEQYF. The CDR3 DNA follows: TGTGCCAGCAGCCAAGTCCACAGCTCCTCCTACGAGCAGTACTTC.

CDR3 protein: CASSLNRQGQETQYF. CDR3 coding DNA: TGTGCCAGCAGCTTAAATAGACAGGGCCAAGAGACCCAGTACTTC. The chain uses TRBV7-8 and TRBJ2-5, with 7 bases fitting TRBD1. Germline CDR1 SGHVS, CDR2 FQNEAQ. V shed 2 bases, J shed 1 base, and the junction held 4 bases outside the gene matches. This CDR3 spans 15 amino acids.

This chain uses TRBV5-5 with TRBJ1-5; D perhaps matches TRBD1 (5 bases). Germline V gene data show CDR1 as SGHKS and CDR2 as YYEKEE (reference sequence). Trimming stripped 3 bases from V and 1 base from J, with 11 bases between. The length of the CDR3 is 15 residues. CDR3 in amino acids: CASSWGGGSNQPQHF. In nucleotides, the CDR3 is TGTGCCAGCAGCTGGGGGGGAGGAAGCAATCAGCCCCAGCATTTT.

The chain links TRBV9 to TRBJ2-7; 10 nucleotides agree with TRBD2. The CDR3 extends over 16 amino acids. The germline V gene encodes CDR1 SGDLS and CDR2 YYNGEE. V lost 0 bases, J lost 2 bases, and 5 bases stayed unmatched. CDR3 sequence reads: CASSVEGTSGAYEQYF. The DNA for the CDR3 is TGTGCCAGCAGCGTAGAGGGAACTAGCGGGGCCTACGAGCAGTACTTC.

This rearrangement joins TRBV18 to TRBJ1-2; 7 bases map to TRBD1. Germline-derived CDR1 and CDR2 are KGHSH and LQKENI. Trimming cost V 3 bases and J 3 bases; bases outside gene matches: 10. CDR3 length equals 16 residues. The CDR3 DNA follows: TGTGCCAGCTCACCGGCTGGGCTAGGGGGCGACTATGGCTACACCTTC. Its translation: CASSPAGLGGDYGYTF.

The chain carries TRBV30 and TRBJ1-5; D call uncertain. The germline CDR1 and CDR2 sequences are GTSNPN and SVGIG (reference sequence). The CDR3 length is 16 residues. V was clipped by 5 bases and J by 4 bases, with 21 bases between them. CDR3 protein: CAWQLSRTQVNQPQHF. In nucleotides, the CDR3 is TGTGCCTGGCAGCTCTCCCGGACTCAGGTAAATCAGCCCCAGCATTTT. Looking up the rest from reference TRBV30 and TRBJ1-5 gives the full variable domain: SQTIHQWPATLVQPVGSPLSLECTVEGTSNPNLYWYRQAAGRGLQLLFYSVGIGQISSEVPQNLSASRPQDRQFILSSKKLLLSDSGFYLCAWQLSRTQVNQPQHFGDGTRLSIL.

The chain has TRBV29-1 and TRBJ2-7, with 10 bases lining up with TRBD2. The CDR3 has 13 amino acids. The ends lost 6 bases at V and 3 bases at J; junction bases unmatched: 5. Germline V CDR1 and CDR2: SQVTM, ANQGSEA. The CDR3 sequence is CSVQLAGSYEQYF. For the CDR3, the DNA is TGCAGCGTACAACTAGCGGGAAGCTACGAGCAGTACTTC.

This rearrangement joins TRBV9 to TRBJ2-5; 13 bases line up with TRBD2. The CDR3 has 17 amino acids. J was trimmed by 3 bases and V by 4 bases; bases with no gene match: 9. CDR1 is SGDLS and CDR2 is YYNGEE in the germline V gene. The CDR3 loop reads CASSSGTSGTTKETQYF. The CDR3 DNA reads TGTGCCAGCAGCTCGGGGACTAGCGGGACTACTAAAGAGACCCAGTACTTC.

This chain joins TRBV9 and TRBJ2-1, with 11 positions matching TRBD2. CDR3 length equals 18 residues. J lost 4 bases, V lost 3 bases, and 12 bases had no gene match. Germline CDR1 SGDLS, CDR2 YYNGEE. CDR3 residues: CASSAVAQGLAAYNEQFF. CDR3 nucleotides: TGTGCCAGCAGCGCCGTAGCACAGGGACTAGCGGCTTACAATGAGCAGTTCTTC.

This clone has a single count. The rearrangement uses TRBV11-3 and TRBJ2-5; TRBD1 agrees at 9 bases. Per the germline V gene, CDR1 is SGHNT and CDR2 is YENEEA. This CDR3 is 15 amino acids long. V was clipped by 1 base and J by 5 bases; unmatched bases: 5. CDR3 in amino acids: CASSLGTGVGETQYF. As DNA, the CDR3 is TGTGCCAGCAGCTTAGGGACAGGGGTGGGTGAGACCCAGTACTTC.

V and J are TRBV4-2 and TRBJ2-7; D uncertain. The CDR3 consists of 18 residues. Looked up from germline, CDR1 is LGHNA and CDR2 is YNFKEQ. With 1 base removed from V and 3 bases from J, the gap between germline ends came to 22 bases. In DNA, the CDR3 is TGTGCCAGCAGCCAAGTACTCGAACCCTATTCGATTAACTACGAGCAGTACTTC. This translates into CASSQVLEPYSINYEQYF.

The rearrangement uses TRBV5-1 and TRBJ2-1; D is possibly TRBD2 (6 bases). CDR1 is SGHRS and CDR2 is YFSETQ in the germline V gene. This CDR3 has 16 amino acids. Trimming took off 4 bases at V and 7 bases at J, with 21 bases between the two ends. CDR3 sequence: CASSPTRLDLGNEQFF. Written as DNA, the CDR3 is TGCGCCAGCAGCCCCACCCGACTAGACTTGGGGAATGAGCAGTTCTTC.

This chain joins TRBV11-3 and TRBJ2-1, with 9 bases matching TRBD2. The CDR3 covers 15 residues. Germline-derived CDR1 and CDR2 are SGHNT and YENEEA. The V and J ends lost 8 bases and 8 bases, in that order; junction bases with no gene match: 13. CDR3 sequence reads: CASAIAAGGHYEQFF. CDR3 DNA sequence: TGTGCCAGCGCTATAGCGGCGGGGGGGCACTATGAGCAGTTCTTC. The full variable domain, completed using reference TRBV11-3 and TRBJ2-1, is EAGVVQSPRYKIIEKKQPVAFWCNPISGHNTLYWYLQNLGQGPELLIRYENEEAVDDSQLPKDRFSAERLKGVDSTLKIQPAELGDSAVYLCASAIAAGGHYEQFFGPGTRLTVL.

This chain links TRBV11-2 with TRBJ1-1, with D perhaps matching TRBD1 (6 bases). Trimming cost V 2 bases and J 1 base, with 11 bases left between them. The CDR3 runs to 15 residues. Germline-derived CDR1 and CDR2 are SGHAT and FQNNGV. CDR3 in DNA: TGTGCCAGCAGCTTAAATGGGGGCCCGAACACTGAAGCTTTCTTT. This sequence encodes CASSLNGGPNTEAFF.

This rearrangement joins TRBV7-3 to TRBJ2-1; maybe TRBD1 (6 bases). The CDR3 loop spans 15 amino acids. The germline gives CDR1 SGHTA, CDR2 FQGTGA. Trimming removed 1 base from V and 8 bases from J, with 15 bases in between. CDR3 sequence: CASSLRPTGLDEQFF. Here the CDR3 DNA reads TGTGCCAGCAGCTTAAGACCTACAGGGCTTGATGAGCAGTTCTTC.

In this sample, this clone turned up many times. The chain combines TRBV10-2 with TRBJ1-2; D is possibly TRBD1 (5 bases). Trimming cost V 4 bases and J 4 bases, with 7 bases left between them. The germline V gene encodes CDR1 WSHSY and CDR2 SAAADI. The CDR3 runs 12 residues. This chain's CDR3 is CASSAGGYGYTF. In DNA, the CDR3 is TGCGCCAGCAGTGCCGGGGGCTATGGCTACACCTTC.

The rearrangement links TRBV28 to TRBJ2-1, with D maybe TRBD2 (6 bases). Germline V gene lookup returns CDR1 MDHEN and CDR2 SYDVKM. The CDR3 is made up of 15 amino acids. With 4 bases removed from V and 5 bases from J, the gap between germline ends came to 15 bases. CDR3 nucleotides: TGTGCCAGCAGTTCCACAACGGGAGCAGACAATGAGCAGTTCTTC. It specifies CASSSTTGADNEQFF.

The rearrangement joins TRBV12-5 to TRBJ1-4; D may be TRBD1 (6 bases). Trimming left V 6 bases short and J 0 bases short, with 23 bases between. The CDR3 consists of 19 residues. CDR1 is LGHNT and CDR2 is FRNRAP in the germline V gene. As DNA, the CDR3 is TGTGCTAGTGGGACCCTTATTGGGACACTCCCTGCAACTAATGAAAAACTGTTTTTT. Encoded protein: CASGTLIGTLPATNEKLFF.

The CDR3 DNA reads as TGTGCCAGCTCGCGGGAGACCCAGTACTTC. This encodes CASSRETQYF. The chain employs TRBV11-2 and TRBJ2-5, with no clear D. CDR1 SGHAT and CDR2 FQNNGV come from the germline V gene. The CDR3 consists of 10 residues. V lost 8 bases, J lost 5 bases, and 6 bases lay in between.

This clone was detected only once. The CDR3 spells CASSLEGVAGVETQYF. CDR3 sequence (DNA): TGTGCCAGCAGCTTAGAAGGGGTTGCAGGGGTGGAGACCCAGTACTTC. The J gene is TRBJ2-5, the V gene TRBV7-9; D perhaps matches TRBD1 (6 bases). This CDR3 is 16 amino acids long. V lost 1 base, J lost 5 bases, and 17 bases lay in between. Per germline, CDR1 SEHNR and CDR2 FQNEAQ (reference sequence).